This T cell receptor (beta chain) came from a study of blood T cell repertoires in COVID-19. Across the whole study: Collection of acute and convalescent COVID-19 samples took place in the United States, Italy and Spain. From T cells, B-cell-depleted T cells, or PBMCs came the material, which was cDNA or gDNA.

The V gene end was trimmed by 4 bases and the J gene end by 4 bases; junction bases not matched to a gene: 5. CDR1 and CDR2 (germline): PRHDT, FYEKMQ (reference sequence). The length of the CDR3 is 14 residues. In the source study's methods: The assay estimated nucleated cells by amplifying reference gene primers. TCRdb's table, derived via immunoSEQ multiplex PCR, lists solely in-frame clones and lacks some. Clone size and the V and J calls come from that table; the DNA yielded D and trimming. This sample has roughly 180,000 clones, with about 93% found just once. The sequencing sample was made of peripheral blood. The source of this sequence is a man younger than 45 with COVID-19, enrolled during active disease. The chain employs TRBV13 and TRBJ1-2; 8 bases agree with TRBD1. The chain's CDR3 is CASSSDRAGYGYTF. The CDR3 nucleotides are TGTGCCAGCAGCTCGGACAGGGCCGGCTATGGCTACACCTTC.